Following are 3 T cell receptor beta chains from one sample sequenced in a study of T cell repertoires in cytomegalovirus infection. Their cognate antigens are unknown. TCRdb called the reads again in MiXCR, with one record for every CDR3 protein. This table has approximately 590,000 distinct CDR3 sequences, 40% appearing once. The sample in question was cultured PBMCs, obtained from culture after CMV antigen stimulation. These receptors came from a human donor in good health (CMV status not recorded). Some clones in this sample may be carry-over from other donors' samples.

This chain connects TRBV3-1 to TRBJ2-1; D not resolved. The CDR3 is made up of 18 amino acids. V lost 0 bases and J 5 bases, leaving 20 bases between the germline ends. Germline V gene data show CDR1 as LGHDT and CDR2 as YNNKEL (reference sequence). CDR3 sequence (DNA): TGTGCCAGCAGCCAAGATCGGATCGGCAGAAGTTATGACAATGAGCAGTTCTTC. It translates to CASSQDRIGRSYDNEQFF.

This chain uses TRBV7-2 with TRBJ1-2, with D perhaps matching TRBD1 (6 bases). Trimming shortened V by 6 bases and J by 1 base, and 12 bases separated the two germline ends. Germline CDR1 is SGHTA and CDR2 is FQGNSA. The CDR3 is 14 residues long. The DNA for the CDR3 is TGTGCCAGCAGATCGACAGGACTTAACTATGGCTACACCTTC. It codes for CASRSTGLNYGYTF.

This clonotype has a handful of counts. The V call is TRBV2, the J call TRBJ2-5; 9 bases match TRBD2. CDR1 and CDR2 from the germline V gene are SNHLY and FYNNEI. After removal of 2 bases from V and 4 bases from J, the junction contained 11 bases not matched to a gene. The CDR3 runs 17 residues. CDR3 amino acids: CASSESASGDGAETQYF. In DNA form, the CDR3 reads TGTGCCAGCAGTGAATCTGCTAGCGGGGACGGGGCAGAGACCCAGTACTTC. Full variable domain (remainder filled in from reference TRBV2 and TRBJ2-5): EPEVTQTPSHQVTQMGQEVILRCVPISNHLYFYWYRQILGQKVEFLVSFYNNEISEKSEIFDDQFSVERPDGSNFTLKIRSTKLEDSAMYFCASSESASGDGAETQYFGPGTRLLVL.